The 25 T cell receptor beta chains below were found in one sample sequenced in a study of cytomegalovirus exposure and HLA in healthy donors. Vbeta (60) and Jbeta (13) primers were used in the PCR. Only in-frame clones appear in the TCRdb table, and some are missing; sequencing was by immunoSEQ multiplex PCR. This table has 100,000 or so clones, 76% appearing once. Sample: PBMCs. Receptor source: a man in his forties in good health and CMV-seronegative.

The chain combines TRBV5-6 with TRBJ2-5; TRBD2 matches 9 bases. The V gene's germline CDR1 is SGHDT and CDR2 YYEEEE. V gave up 1 base and J gave up 2 bases; unmatched junction bases: 6. The CDR3 has 16 amino acids. The CDR3 here is CASSLMSGGRQETQYF. The DNA for the CDR3 is TGTGCCAGCAGCTTGATGAGCGGGGGGCGACAAGAGACCCAGTACTTC.

The rearrangement joins TRBV21-1 to TRBJ2-7; whether TRBD1, the table's D call, matches the DNA was not checked. TRBV21-1 is described as a pseudogene. The CDR3 contains 15 residues. The CDR3 reads CASSKVVGRAYEQYV. CDR3 nucleotide sequence: TGTGCCAGCAGCAAAGTAGTTGGCAGGGCGTACGAGCAGTACGTC.

This chain connects TRBV5-1 to TRBJ2-1; 15 bases are a match to TRBD2. V dropped 10 bases and J dropped 5; count of bases not matched to a gene: 7. The CDR3 loop spans 15 amino acids. Germline V gene lookup returns CDR1 SGHRS and CDR2 YFSETQ. The CDR3 protein is CAVGLAGGPHNEQFF. DNA of the CDR3: TGCGCCGTCGGACTAGCGGGGGGGCCCCACAATGAGCAGTTCTTC.

The chain uses TRBV10-3 and TRBJ1-2, with 7 nucleotides matching TRBD1. The CDR3 consists of 12 residues. V trimming: 10 bases; J trimming: 4 bases; junction bases outside the gene matches: 6. CDR1 is ENHRY and CDR2 is SYGVKD in the germline V gene. Written as DNA, the CDR3 is TGTGCCACCGGGGACAGTTCCTATGGCTACACCTTC. Protein product: CATGDSSYGYTF.

The chain couples TRBV7-2 to TRBJ2-2; 8 nucleotides align to TRBD1. The CDR3 has 16 amino acids. The germline gives CDR1 SGHTA, CDR2 FQGNSA. Trimming took 5 bases from V and 1 from J; bases not matched to a gene: 6. The CDR3 sequence: CASSLRQGLNTGELFF. CDR3 coding DNA: TGTGCCAGCAGCCTGAGACAGGGGTTGAACACCGGGGAGCTGTTTTTT. The complete variable domain, with remaining parts taken from reference TRBV7-2 and TRBJ2-2, reads GAGVSQSPSNKVTEKGKDVELRCDPISGHTALYWYRQSLGQGLEFLIYFQGNSAPDKSGLPSDRFSAERTGGSVSTLTIQRTQQEDSAVYLCASSLRQGLNTGELFFGEGSRLTVL.

This chain connects TRBV29-1 to TRBJ1-4; D is possibly TRBD1 (6 bases). V was pared by 2 bases and J by 3 bases, with 10 bases between. Germline V CDR1 and CDR2: SQVTM, ANQGSEA. This CDR3 has 14 amino acids. Here the CDR3 reads CSVELTGANEKLFF. The CDR3 DNA reads as TGCAGCGTTGAATTGACAGGAGCTAATGAAAAACTGTTTTTT.

The chain uses TRBV9 and TRBJ2-2; weak D call: TRBD1 (6 bases). The V end was cut by 0 bases, the J end by 1 base, with 10 bases between. The germline V gene has CDR1 SGDLS and CDR2 YYNGEE. This CDR3 region has 16 residues. The CDR3 DNA reads TGTGCCAGCAGCGTAGACAGGGATAAGAACACCGGGGAGCTGTTTTTT. Translated: CASSVDRDKNTGELFF.

Only one count was recorded for this clone. CDR3: CASSPHLRTEAFF. CDR3 DNA sequence: TGTGCCAGTAGCCCCCACTTGCGCACTGAAGCTTTCTTT. This chain links TRBV19 with TRBJ1-1; no firm D call. The CDR3 loop spans 13 amino acids. Per germline, CDR1 LNHDA and CDR2 SQIVND (reference sequence). Trimming shortened V by 6 bases and J by 4 bases, and 12 bases separated the two germline ends.

The chain joins TRBV19 to TRBJ2-2; 7 bases map to TRBD2. Losses at the gene ends were 2 bases for V and 3 bases for J; bases not matched to a gene: 12. Germline values: CDR1 LNHDA, CDR2 SQIVND (reference sequence). There are 18 residues in the CDR3. This chain's CDR3 is CASSIFGRGTKDTGELFF. The CDR3 DNA reads TGTGCCAGTAGTATATTTGGCCGAGGGACTAAGGACACCGGGGAGCTGTTTTTT.

This rearrangement joins TRBV14 to TRBJ2-1, with D tentatively TRBD2 (6 bases). Germline CDR1 reads SGHDN; CDR2 reads FVKESK. The CDR3 has 15 amino acids. Trimming cost V 10 bases and J 1 base, with 17 bases left between them. Written as DNA, the CDR3 is TGTGCCACCGCGGGGTGGGAGTCATCCTACAATGAGCAGTTCTTC. Its translation: CATAGWESSYNEQFF.

This clone was recorded once. V and J are TRBV13 and TRBJ1-2, with 8 bases lining up with TRBD1. CDR3 length: 14 amino acids. V trimming: 0 bases; J trimming: 8 bases; junction bases outside the gene matches: 5. The germline V gene has CDR1 PRHDT and CDR2 FYEKMQ (reference sequence). DNA for the CDR3: TGTGCCAGCAGCTTAGGGCAGGGGGCATGGGGCTACACCTTC. It is translated as CASSLGQGAWGYTF.

This chain uses TRBV19 with TRBJ2-6, with D uncertain. The CDR3 contains 15 residues. Germline V gives CDR1 LNHDA, CDR2 SQIVND (reference sequence). Trimming left V 4 bases short and J 0 bases short, with 7 bases between. The CDR3: CASSTVRSGANVLTF. CDR3 coding DNA: TGTGCCAGTAGTACCGTCCGCTCTGGGGCCAACGTCCTGACTTTC.

The chain has TRBV10-3 and TRBJ1-2; TRBD1 agrees at 8 bases. The V and J ends lost 7 bases and 3 bases, in that order; junction bases with no gene match: 7. This CDR3 has 14 amino acids. CDR1 is ENHRY and CDR2 is SYGVKD in the germline V gene. The CDR3 is CAITGQGGDYGYTF. DNA for the CDR3: TGTGCCATCACCGGACAGGGAGGTGACTATGGCTACACCTTC.

The rearrangement uses TRBV7-9 and TRBJ1-6, with TRBD1 matching 7 bases. The CDR3 runs to 17 residues. In germline, CDR1 is SEHNR, CDR2 FQNEAQ (reference sequence). The junction had 10 bases not matched to a gene; V was cut back by 4 bases and J by 4 bases. The CDR3, as DNA: TGTGCCAGCAGCTCCTCAATGATGACAGGGTATAATTCACCCCTCCACTTT. Translation: CASSSSMMTGYNSPLHF. The variable domain in full, completed from reference TRBV7-9 and TRBJ1-6, reads DTGVSQNPRHKITKRGQNVTFRCDPISEHNRLYWYRQTLGQGPEFLTYFQNEAQLEKSRLLSDRFSAERPKGSFSTLEIQRTEQGDSAMYLCASSSSMMTGYNSPLHFGNGTRLTVT.

The rearrangement joins TRBV25-1 to TRBJ2-7; D unclear. Trimming removed 6 bases at V and 3 bases at J, with 9 bases between. The germline gives CDR1 MGHDK, CDR2 SYGVNS. The CDR3 runs 12 residues. CDR3 nucleotide sequence: TGTGCCAGCAGCGACGTGGGCTACGAGCAGTACGTC. Amino acids: CASSDVGYEQYV.

This chain connects TRBV5-6 to TRBJ2-5; D not resolved. V dropped 0 bases and J dropped 2 bases, with 11 bases sitting between them. This CDR3 spans 15 amino acids. In germline, CDR1 is SGHDT, CDR2 YYEEEE. The CDR3 reads CASSLGQIIQETQYF. CDR3 in DNA: TGTGCCAGCAGCTTGGGGCAGATTATTCAAGAGACCCAGTACTTC.

This clone was seen once. The chain links TRBV6-1 to TRBJ1-3; 8 nucleotides match TRBD1. The V gene end was trimmed by 8 bases and the J gene end by 2 bases; junction bases not matched to a gene: 8. This CDR3 has 15 residues. The germline gives CDR1 MNHNS, CDR2 SASEGT. The CDR3 nucleotides are TGTGCCAGCTCTGGAGGGACAGGCCCTGGAAACACCATATATTTT. Protein product: CASSGGTGPGNTIYF.

The rearrangement joins TRBV7-8 to TRBJ1-1, with 10 bases that match TRBD1. The junction had 3 bases not matched to a gene; V was cut back by 5 bases and J by 3 bases. Per germline, CDR1 SGHVS and CDR2 FQNEAQ. The length of the CDR3 is 14 residues. CDR3 protein: CASSPGTGDTEAFF. The CDR3, as DNA: TGTGCCAGCAGCCCGGGGACAGGGGACACTGAAGCTTTCTTT.

This chain joins TRBV5-8 and TRBJ1-2; D unclear. CDR3 size: 14 residues. V lost 5 bases and J 3 bases, leaving 14 bases between the germline ends. CDR1 is SGHTS and CDR2 is YDEGEE in the germline V gene. For the CDR3, the DNA is TGTGCCAGCAGTCTTGGTAGAGTTGACTATGGCTACACCTTC. It specifies CASSLGRVDYGYTF. Filled out from reference TRBV5-8 and TRBJ1-2, the complete variable domain reads EAGVTQSPTHLIKTRGQQATLRCSPISGHTSVYWYQQALGLGLQFLLWYDEGEERNRGNFPPRFSGRQFPNYSSELNVNALELEDSALYLCASSLGRVDYGYTFGSGTRLTVV.

The V gene is TRBV5-1, the J gene TRBJ2-7; the match to TRBD1 covers 12 bases. Per germline, CDR1 SGHRS and CDR2 YFSETQ. The CDR3 is made up of 13 amino acids. V shed 4 bases, J shed 5 bases, and the junction held 1 base outside the gene matches. The CDR3 protein is CASSRDRGHEQYV. As DNA, the CDR3 is TGCGCCAGCAGCCGGGACAGGGGGCACGAGCAGTACGTC.

V and J are TRBV5-4 and TRBJ1-2; D is ambiguous. Germline V CDR1 and CDR2: SGHNT, YYREEE (reference sequence). The CDR3 totals 13 residues. Trimming removed 4 bases at V and 8 bases at J, with 15 bases between. The CDR3 bases are TGTGCCAGCAGCGACCCAGGCCCAGGAGGCTACACCTTC. It codes for CASSDPGPGGYTF.

V is TRBV6-5 and J is TRBJ1-3; D is perhaps TRBD1 (5 bases). Germline V CDR1 and CDR2: MNHEY, SVGAGI. This CDR3 is built from 15 residues. Trimming shortened V by 5 bases and J by 0 bases, and 11 bases separated the two germline ends. The DNA for the CDR3 is TGTGCCAGCAGTACAGACAGACTCTCTGGAAACACCATATATTTT. It specifies CASSTDRLSGNTIYF.

The rearrangement uses TRBV19 and TRBJ1-1, with 7 bases lining up with TRBD1. CDR1 is LNHDA, CDR2 SQIVND, per germline (reference sequence). V lost 3 bases, J lost 7 bases, and 8 bases stayed unmatched. This CDR3 region has 14 residues. CDR3 nucleotide sequence: TGTGCCAGTAGTATCGGACAGGCCAGAGTTGAAGCTTTCTTT. Its translation is CASSIGQARVEAFF.

The CDR3: CASSIQGQSSYNEQFF. Here the CDR3 DNA reads TGTGCCAGTAGTATACAGGGACAGAGCTCCTACAATGAGCAGTTCTTC. The genes are TRBV19 and TRBJ2-1, with 7 bases lining up with TRBD1. Unmatched junction bases numbered 4, after V lost 2 bases and J lost 0 bases. CDR3 length: 16 residues. Germline-derived CDR1 and CDR2 are LNHDA and SQIVND (reference sequence).

Of note for this clone: Compared with germline, one end of the junction differs, possibly owing to a read error. At the DNA level, this CDR3 is encoded by other sequences in the same sample as well. The chain is built from TRBV10-3 and TRBJ1-6; D unresolved. Germline V gene data show CDR1 as ENHRY and CDR2 as SYGVKD. The CDR3 totals 18 residues. The CDR3 loop reads CAISESRQESSYNSPLHF. The CDR3 nucleotides read TGTGCCATCAGTGAGTCAAGGCAGGAAAGCTCCTATAATTCCCCCCTCCACTTT.